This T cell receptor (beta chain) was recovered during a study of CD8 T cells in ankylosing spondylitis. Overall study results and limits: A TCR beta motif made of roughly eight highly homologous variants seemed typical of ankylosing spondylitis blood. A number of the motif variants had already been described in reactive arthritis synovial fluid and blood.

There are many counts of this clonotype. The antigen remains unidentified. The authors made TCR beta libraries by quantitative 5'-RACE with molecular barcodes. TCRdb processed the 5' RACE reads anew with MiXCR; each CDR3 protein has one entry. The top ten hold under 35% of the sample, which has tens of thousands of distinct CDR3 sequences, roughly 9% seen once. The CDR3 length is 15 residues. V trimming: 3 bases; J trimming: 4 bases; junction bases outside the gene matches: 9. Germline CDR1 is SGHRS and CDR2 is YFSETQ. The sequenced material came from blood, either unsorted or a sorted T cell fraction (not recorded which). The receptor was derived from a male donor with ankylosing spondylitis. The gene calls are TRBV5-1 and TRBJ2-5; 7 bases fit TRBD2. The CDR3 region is CASSSGRTSTETQYF. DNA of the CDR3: TGCGCCAGCAGCTCCGGACGGACTAGTACAGAGACCCAGTACTTC.